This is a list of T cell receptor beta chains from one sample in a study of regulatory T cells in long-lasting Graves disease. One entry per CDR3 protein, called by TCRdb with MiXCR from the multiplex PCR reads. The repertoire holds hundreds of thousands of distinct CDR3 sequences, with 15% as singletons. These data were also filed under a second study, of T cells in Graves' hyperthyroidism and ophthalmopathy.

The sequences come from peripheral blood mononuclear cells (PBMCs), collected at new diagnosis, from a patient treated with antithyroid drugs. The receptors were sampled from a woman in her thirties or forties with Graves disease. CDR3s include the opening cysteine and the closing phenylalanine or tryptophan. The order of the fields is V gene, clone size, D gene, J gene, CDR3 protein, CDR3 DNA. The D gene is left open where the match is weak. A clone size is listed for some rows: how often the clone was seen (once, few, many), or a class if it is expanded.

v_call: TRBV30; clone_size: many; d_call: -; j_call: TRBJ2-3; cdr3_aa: CAWSVLGLSTDTQYF; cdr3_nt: TGTGCCTGGAGTGTACTAGGACTGAGCACAGATACGCAGTATTTT
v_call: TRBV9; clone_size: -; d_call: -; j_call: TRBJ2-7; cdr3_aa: CASSEQEIPYEQYF; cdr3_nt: TGTGCCAGCAGCGAACAGGAGATCCCCTACGAGCAGTACTTC
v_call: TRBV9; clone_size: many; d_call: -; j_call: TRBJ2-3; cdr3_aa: CASSAQVATSTDTQYF; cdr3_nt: TGTGCCAGCAGCGCACAGGTGGCCACTAGCACAGATACGCAGTATTTT
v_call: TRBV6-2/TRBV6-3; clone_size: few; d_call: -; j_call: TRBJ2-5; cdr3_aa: CASTTKWGVEGARETQYF; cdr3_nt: TGTGCCAGCACTACAAAATGGGGGGTGGAGGGGGCGAGGGAGACCCAGTACTTC
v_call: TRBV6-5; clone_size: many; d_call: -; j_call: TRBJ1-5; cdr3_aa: CASSYSRQPQHF; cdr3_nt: TGTGCCAGCAGTTACTCGCGTCAGCCCCAGCATTTT
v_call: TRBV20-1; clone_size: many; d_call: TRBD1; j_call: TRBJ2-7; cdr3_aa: CSARSGQGAKEQYF; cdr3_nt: TGCAGTGCTAGATCGGGACAGGGGGCGAAGGAGCAGTACTTC
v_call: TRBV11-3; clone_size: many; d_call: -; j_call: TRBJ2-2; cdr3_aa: CASRPGTALNTGELFF; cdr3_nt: TGTGCCAGCCGACCGGGGACTGCTCTTAACACCGGGGAGCTGTTTTTT
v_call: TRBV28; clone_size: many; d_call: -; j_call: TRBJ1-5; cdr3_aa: CASSPPYSNQPQHF; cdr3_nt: TGTGCCAGCAGTCCCCCCTATAGCAATCAGCCCCAGCATTTT
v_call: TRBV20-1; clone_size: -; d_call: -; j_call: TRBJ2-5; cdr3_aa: CSARLLQETQYF; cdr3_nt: TGCAGTGCTAGACTACTACAAGAGACCCAGTACTTC
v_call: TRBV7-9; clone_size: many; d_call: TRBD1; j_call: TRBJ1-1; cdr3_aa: CASSLRRGAGGTEAFF; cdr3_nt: TGTGCCAGCAGCTTGAGGAGGGGAGCAGGGGGCACTGAAGCTTTCTTT
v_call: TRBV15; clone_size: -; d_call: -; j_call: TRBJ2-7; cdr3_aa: CATSTTDAYEQYF; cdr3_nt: TGTGCCACCAGCACGACCGATGCCTACGAGCAGTACTTC
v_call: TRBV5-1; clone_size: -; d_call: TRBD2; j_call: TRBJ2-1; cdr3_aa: CASSLDSVGGNGEQFF; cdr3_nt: TGCGCCAGCAGCTTGGACTCCGTGGGAGGGAACGGTGAGCAGTTCTTC
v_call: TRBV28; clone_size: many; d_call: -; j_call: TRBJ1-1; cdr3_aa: CASFPLGGADTEAFF; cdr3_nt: TGTGCCAGCTTCCCCCTGGGGGGCGCGGACACTGAAGCTTTCTTT
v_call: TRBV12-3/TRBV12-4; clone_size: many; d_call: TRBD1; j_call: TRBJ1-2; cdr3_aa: CASSSSTGGKNGYTF; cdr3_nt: TGTGCCAGCAGTTCCAGCACAGGGGGCAAGAATGGCTACACCTTC
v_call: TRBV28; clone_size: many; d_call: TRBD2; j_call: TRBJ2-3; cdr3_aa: CASSFSGGRALGDTQYF; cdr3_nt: TGTGCCAGCAGTTTCAGCGGGGGGAGGGCCTTGGGAGATACGCAGTATTTT
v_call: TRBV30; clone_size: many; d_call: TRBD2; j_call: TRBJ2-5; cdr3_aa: CAWSGGRALLLDQETQYF; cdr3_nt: TGTGCCTGGAGCGGCGGGAGGGCCTTGTTATTAGACCAAGAGACCCAGTACTTC
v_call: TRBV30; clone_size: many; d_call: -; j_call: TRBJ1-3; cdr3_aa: CAWSQGPRSGNTIYF; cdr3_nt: TGTGCCTGGAGTCAAGGACCGCGGTCTGGAAACACCATATATTTT
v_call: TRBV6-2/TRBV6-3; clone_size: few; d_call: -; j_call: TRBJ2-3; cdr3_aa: CASSYSLLGEDTQYF; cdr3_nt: TGTGCCAGCAGTTACTCTCTCCTAGGGGAAGATACGCAGTATTTT
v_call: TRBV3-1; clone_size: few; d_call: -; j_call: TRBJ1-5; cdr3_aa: CASSQADTQPQHF; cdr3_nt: TGTGCCAGCAGCCAAGCGGACACTCAGCCCCAGCATTTT
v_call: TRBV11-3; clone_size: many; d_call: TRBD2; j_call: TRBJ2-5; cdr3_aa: CASSIGTSFQETQYF; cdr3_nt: TGTGCCAGCAGCATCGGGACTAGCTTCCAAGAGACCCAGTACTTC
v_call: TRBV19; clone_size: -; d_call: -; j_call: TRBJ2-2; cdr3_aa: CASSNPNTGELFF; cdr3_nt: TGTGCCAGTAGTAACCCGAACACCGGGGAGCTGTTTTTT
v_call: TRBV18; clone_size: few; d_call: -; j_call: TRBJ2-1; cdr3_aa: CASSPTTVEQFF; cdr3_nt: TGTGCCAGCTCACCGACGACTGTTGAGCAGTTCTTC
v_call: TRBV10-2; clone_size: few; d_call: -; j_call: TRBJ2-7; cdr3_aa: CASENGGHEQYF; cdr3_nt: TGCGCCAGCGAAAACGGGGGTCACGAGCAGTACTTC
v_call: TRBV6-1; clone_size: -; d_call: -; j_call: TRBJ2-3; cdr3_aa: CAIAGDTDTQYF; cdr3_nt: TGTGCCATCGCGGGTGACACAGATACGCAGTATTTT
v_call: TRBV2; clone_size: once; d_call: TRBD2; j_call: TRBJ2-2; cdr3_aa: CASNRGRMVGELFF; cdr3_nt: TGTGCCAGCAACCGCGGGAGGATGGTCGGGGAGCTGTTTTTT
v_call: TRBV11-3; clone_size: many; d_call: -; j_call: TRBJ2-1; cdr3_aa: CASSSMNEQFF; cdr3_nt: TGTGCCAGCAGCTCCATGAATGAGCAGTTCTTC
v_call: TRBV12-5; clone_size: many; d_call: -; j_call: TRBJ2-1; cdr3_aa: CASGLGGRFEQFF; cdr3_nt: TGTGCTAGTGGTTTGGGTGGGAGGTTTGAGCAGTTCTTC
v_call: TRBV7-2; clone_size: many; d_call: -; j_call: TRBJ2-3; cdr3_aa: CASSLDSTDTQYF; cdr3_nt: TGTGCCAGCAGCTTGGACAGCACAGATACGCAGTATTTT
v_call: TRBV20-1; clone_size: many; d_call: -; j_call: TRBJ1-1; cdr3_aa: CSVVWGSAFF; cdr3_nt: TGCAGTGTCGTTTGGGGTTCAGCTTTCTTT
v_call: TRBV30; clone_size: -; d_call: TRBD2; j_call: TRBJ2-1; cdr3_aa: CAWRRSGRYNEQFF; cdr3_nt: TGTGCCTGGAGGCGAAGCGGGAGATACAATGAGCAGTTCTTC
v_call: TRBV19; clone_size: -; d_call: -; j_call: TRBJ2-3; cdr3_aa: CASGVSDTQYF; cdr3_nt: TGTGCCAGTGGGGTGTCAGATACGCAGTATTTT